This T cell receptor beta chain was documented in a study of blood T cells in healthy people across ages. There were healthy Caucasian individuals from Russia, aged roughly 6 to 100, serving as donors. Next came a second PCR, run for about 6 to 11 cycles, which used a sample-barcoded 5' primer along with a J-beta primer mix. TCRdb re-analysed the 5' RACE reads in MiXCR, keeping a single row per CDR3 protein. The table includes 790,000 or so distinct CDR3 sequences, about 45% detected once. Turning to this clonotype: Its matching antigen is unknown.

Study-wide results and limits: Compared with aged donors, long-lived donors showed fewer expanded clones, suggesting selection. Measured against age, TCR beta diversity per million T cells decreased in a roughly linear manner.

This TCR was sampled from a man older than 75 in good health. Sequencing input: blood.

In nucleotides, the CDR3 is TGTGCCAGAGGGACGACAGGGCTCAACACTGAAGCTTTCTTT. Protein sequence: CARGTTGLNTEAFF. This rearrangement joins TRBV2 to TRBJ1-1; 7 bases map to TRBD1. The J segment lost 2 bases and the V segment lost 9 bases, leaving 9 bases of the junction unmatched. This CDR3 has 14 residues. Germline values: CDR1 SNHLY, CDR2 FYNNEI.